The 24 T cell receptor beta chains below were found in one sample sequenced in a study of control samples from healthy donors and cancer patients. Assay: immunoSEQ multiplex PCR; the TCRdb copy retains only in-frame clones and omits some. Of some 150,000 clones in the sample, over 85% are singletons; the top ten hold 5.5% to 6%. The sequenced material came from blood. The source is a man aged 35 to 55 in good health.

The V and J genes are TRBV19 and TRBJ1-2; a possible D gene is TRBD1 (5 bases). V was trimmed by 6 bases and J by 0 bases, leaving 14 bases between them. There are 15 residues in the CDR3. Germline CDR1 LNHDA, CDR2 SQIVND (reference sequence). The CDR3 reads CASREKGAANYGYTF. In nucleotides, the CDR3 is TGTGCCAGTAGGGAGAAAGGGGCCGCTAACTATGGCTACACCTTC.

V gene TRBV9 combines with J gene TRBJ1-2; a weak D match, TRBD1 (6 bases). CDR3 length equals 15 residues. V was pared by 0 bases and J by 7 bases, with 16 bases between. Germline CDR1 reads SGDLS; CDR2 reads YYNGEE. The CDR3 DNA is TGTGCCAGCAGCGTAGAAGGCCGGGGGCGCCGTGGCTACACCTTC. Its translation: CASSVEGRGRRGYTF.

The V call is TRBV6-6, the J call TRBJ2-2, with 8 bases lining up with TRBD1. Looked up from germline, CDR1 is MNHNY and CDR2 is SVGAGI (reference sequence). Trimming at V came to 5 bases and at J to 3 bases, leaving 5 bases not matched to a gene. The CDR3 contains 15 residues. The CDR3 DNA reads as TGTGCCAGCAGTGGCAGGGGGCGGGACACCGGGGAGCTGTTTTTT. This gives the protein CASSGRGRDTGELFF.

The chain recombines TRBV11-3 with TRBJ2-2; 13 nucleotides line up with TRBD2. The CDR3 is 18 amino acids. Looked up from germline, CDR1 is SGHNT and CDR2 is YENEEA. Losses at the gene ends were 4 bases for V and 0 bases for J; bases not matched to a gene: 5. The CDR3 sequence is CASSSRTSGGPNTGELFF. CDR3 coding DNA: TGTGCCAGCAGCTCCCGGACTAGCGGGGGACCGAACACCGGGGAGCTGTTTTTT.

The CDR3 region is CASSPDRLSYTF. The CDR3 DNA follows: TGTGCCAGCAGCCCCGACCGGCTGAGCTACACCTTC. This chain joins TRBV6-4 and TRBJ1-2, with D hard to call. The V end was cut by 6 bases, the J end by 9 bases, with 14 bases between. CDR3 length equals 12 residues. Germline CDR1 reads MRHNA; CDR2 reads SNTAGT.

This chain connects TRBV12-2 to TRBJ1-5. TRBV12-2 is a listed pseudogene. The length of the CDR3 is 17 residues. As DNA, the CDR3 is TGTGCAAGTCGCTTAATAAACGAGGGTTGGGGTAATCAGCCCCAGCATTTT. The encoded protein is CASRLINEGWGNQPQHF.

V and J are TRBV7-8 and TRBJ1-2, with D perhaps matching TRBD1 (6 bases). The CDR3 covers 14 residues. Germline CDR1 and CDR2: SGHVS and FQNEAQ. Deletions cut 5 bases from V and 5 bases from J, with 15 bases between. The CDR3 loop is CASSVNRDEYGYTF. CDR3 DNA: TGTGCCAGCAGCGTAAACAGGGATGAGTATGGCTACACCTTC.

The chain employs TRBV5-1 and TRBJ2-3, with TRBD2 matching 8 bases. V lost 7 bases and J lost 1; bases outside the gene matches: 14. The germline gives CDR1 SGHRS, CDR2 YFSETQ. The CDR3 contains 17 residues. In DNA form, the CDR3 reads TGCGCCAGCCGACACGGAGGAGGGCGGGGGGGCACAGATACGCAGTATTTT. This sequence encodes CASRHGGGRGGTDTQYF. The full variable domain, with the rest looked up from reference TRBV5-1 and TRBJ2-3, is KAGVTQTPRYLIKTRGQQVTLSCSPISGHRSVSWYQQTPGQGLQFLFEYFSETQRNKGNFPGRFSGRQFSNSRSEMNVSTLELGDSALYLCASRHGGGRGGTDTQYFGPGTRLTVL.

This rearrangement joins TRBV6-1 to TRBJ1-2, with D possibly TRBD1 on 6 matching bases. CDR3 length equals 15 residues. V was cut by 3 bases and J by 6 bases, with 17 bases left in between. Germline assignment: CDR1 MNHNS and CDR2 SASEGT. The CDR3 sequence: CASSDVRGVRNGYTF. Written as DNA, the CDR3 is TGTGCCAGCAGTGACGTTAGGGGGGTAAGGAATGGCTACACCTTC.

The rearrangement joins TRBV13 to TRBJ1-1; 9 positions match TRBD1. Germline V gives CDR1 PRHDT, CDR2 FYEKMQ (reference sequence). The junction had 5 bases not matched to a gene; V was cut back by 5 bases and J by 1 base. The CDR3 covers 15 residues. Here the CDR3 reads CASSPGQGRNTEAFF. The CDR3 DNA reads TGTGCCAGCAGCCCGGGACAGGGACGGAACACTGAAGCTTTCTTT.

DNA of the CDR3: TGTGCCAGTAGTATCGCGCTTAACTATGGCTACACCTTC. Protein product: CASSIALNYGYTF. The chain employs TRBV19 and TRBJ1-2; D is uncertain. The CDR3 runs 13 residues. The germline V and J ends were trimmed by 3 bases and 1 base, with 6 bases remaining between them. CDR1 and CDR2 (germline): LNHDA, SQIVND (reference sequence).

V is TRBV7-9 and J is TRBJ2-7; possibly TRBD1 or TRBD2 for D (6 bases each). There are 14 residues in the CDR3. Germline V gene sequence: CDR1 SEHNR, CDR2 FQNEAQ (reference sequence). Trimming left V 5 bases short and J 6 bases short, with 17 bases between. DNA of the CDR3: TGTGCCAGCAGCCCCCACACAGGGCGGGGCGAGCAGTACTTC. Encoded protein: CASSPHTGRGEQYF.

This clone has only one observation. The chain employs TRBV27 and TRBJ1-2; 7 nucleotides align to TRBD1. This CDR3 has 17 amino acids. Germline CDR1 is MNHEY and CDR2 is SMNVEV (reference sequence). Trimming removed 6 bases from V and 6 bases from J; junction bases left unmatched: 19. The DNA of the CDR3 is TGTGCCAGCAGCCCTACCCTTACCTTGACAGGGAAAGATGGCTACACCTTC. It yields the protein CASSPTLTLTGKDGYTF.

The V call is TRBV6-2 or TRBV6-3, the J call TRBJ2-5, with D hard to call. Germline lookup yields CDR1 MNHEY and CDR2 SVGEGT. Between the trimmed V and J ends, which lost 2 bases and 5 bases, there was a span of 3 bases. The CDR3 loop spans 11 amino acids. The CDR3 DNA reads TGTGCCAGCAGTTACATGGAGACCCAGTACTTC. Its protein product is CASSYMETQYF.

The chain couples TRBV28 to TRBJ2-4; TRBD2 aligns across 16 bases. The V and J ends lost 2 bases and 4 bases, in that order; junction bases with no gene match: 2. CDR3 size: 17 residues. Per germline, CDR1 MDHEN and CDR2 SYDVKM. CDR3 sequence: CASSLMGLAGGKNIQYF. The DNA for the CDR3 is TGTGCCAGCAGTTTAATGGGACTAGCGGGGGGGAAAAACATTCAGTACTTC.

The chain employs TRBV30 and TRBJ2-2; TRBD2 matches at 11 bases. J lost 5 bases, V lost 1 base, and 9 bases had no gene match. Germline V lookup: CDR1 GTSNPN, CDR2 SVGIG (reference sequence). The CDR3 spans 17 residues. The CDR3 region has the DNA TGTGCCTGGAGTGGACCTAGCGGGGGGTACGGGACCGGGGAGCTGTTTTTT. Translated: CAWSGPSGGYGTGELFF.

In its sample, this clone was seen once. The chain carries TRBV27 and TRBJ2-3; 10 nucleotides line up with TRBD1. V was pared by 6 bases and J by 15 bases, with 15 bases of the junction left unmatched. CDR1 and CDR2 from the germline V gene are MNHEY and SMNVEV (reference sequence). CDR3 length: 14 residues. Written as DNA, the CDR3 is TGTGCCAGCAGCACAACAAATCTAGGGACAGGGGCATATTTT. This sequence encodes CASSTTNLGTGAYF.

This chain links TRBV19 with TRBJ2-7; 11 bases fit TRBD1. The length of the CDR3 is 16 residues. Trimming at V came to 4 bases and at J to 4 bases, leaving 9 bases not matched to a gene. Per germline, CDR1 LNHDA and CDR2 SQIVND (reference sequence). CDR3 DNA: TGTGCCAGTAGTACCTCCGGGACAGGGGGTGCATACGAGCAGTACTTC. Protein product: CASSTSGTGGAYEQYF.

The V and J genes are TRBV2 and TRBJ2-7; D possibly corresponds to TRBD2 (5 bases). Trimming left V 4 bases short and J 1 base short, with 8 bases between. The CDR3 spans 13 residues. Germline assignment: CDR1 SNHLY and CDR2 FYNNEI. CDR3 nucleotide sequence: TGTGCCAGCAGTGGAGGCGGGTCCTACGAGCAGTACTTC. It yields the protein CASSGGGSYEQYF.

V is TRBV7-9 and J is TRBJ1-2; D remains unclear. With 3 bases removed from V and 4 bases from J, the gap between germline ends came to 9 bases. CDR3 length: 13 residues. Germline loops: CDR1 SEHNR, CDR2 FQNEAQ (reference sequence). CDR3 sequence (DNA): TGTGCCAGCAGCTTGGGCGCAGGCTATGGCTACACCTTC. Its translation is CASSLGAGYGYTF.

This clone was seen only a few times. V gene TRBV9 combines with J gene TRBJ1-1; D possibly corresponds to TRBD1 (5 bases). Deletions cut 2 bases from V and 5 bases from J, with 22 bases between. In germline, CDR1 is SGDLS, CDR2 YYNGEE. The CDR3 is made up of 17 amino acids. The CDR3 loop is CASSVPPGDSGETEAFF. As DNA, the CDR3 is TGTGCCAGCAGCGTCCCTCCCGGGGACTCGGGTGAAACTGAAGCTTTCTTT.

The rearrangement joins TRBV9 to TRBJ1-2, with TRBD1 identical over 7 bases. Germline trimming cut 4 bases from V and 8 bases from J; bases unmatched to any gene: 14. Germline values: CDR1 SGDLS, CDR2 YYNGEE. The CDR3 contains 15 residues. This chain's CDR3 is CASSPRLGQGVGYTF. The CDR3 nucleotides read TGTGCCAGCAGCCCCCGACTCGGGCAGGGGGTCGGCTACACCTTC.

The count of this clone is one. The rearrangement links TRBV11-2 to TRBJ2-2; D gene unclear. The germline V and J ends were trimmed by 5 bases and 6 bases, with 7 bases remaining between them. Germline CDR1 reads SGHAT; CDR2 reads FQNNGV. This CDR3 has 12 residues. The CDR3 region has the DNA TGTGCCAGCAGCCACCTGGCCGGGGAGCTGTTTTTT. Amino acid sequence: CASSHLAGELFF.

The V gene is TRBV7-3, the J gene TRBJ2-5, with TRBD1 identical over 8 bases. The length of the CDR3 is 14 residues. J gave up 3 bases and V 5 bases, and 5 bases lay outside the gene matches. Germline V gene lookup returns CDR1 SGHTA and CDR2 FQGTGA. This CDR3 reads CASSLTGDEETQYF. CDR3 coding DNA: TGTGCCAGCAGCCTGACAGGGGACGAAGAGACCCAGTACTTC.